The 10 T cell receptor beta chains given below trace back to one sample, sequenced in a study of blood T cell repertoires in COVID-19. This table comes from immunoSEQ multiplex PCR, and its TCRdb copy is limited to in-frame clones, with some not included. The sample yields over 250,000 clones, around nine tenths seen once. The sequenced material came from PBMCs or T cells enriched from blood (not recorded which). These TCRs come from a young woman who had recovered from COVID-19.

The V and J genes are TRBV15 and TRBJ2-2; possible D gene TRBD1, 6 bases. V was shortened by 5 bases and J by 6 bases, with 16 bases between the two germline ends. Germline assignment: CDR1 LNHNV and CDR2 YYDKDF (reference sequence). The CDR3 is 15 residues long. The CDR3 here is CATSAADRRPGELFF. The CDR3 coding sequence is TGTGCCACCAGCGCCGCCGACAGGCGACCCGGGGAGCTGTTTTTT.

The rearrangement joins TRBV30 to TRBJ2-2; TRBD2 agrees at 8 bases. CDR3 length: 19 residues. J was trimmed by 3 bases and V by 4 bases; bases with no gene match: 19. Germline CDR1 GTSNPN, CDR2 SVGIG (reference sequence). CDR3 bases: TGTGCCTGGATCCCAACCTTTCTAGCGGGCTCCGCTTACACCGGGGAGCTGTTTTTT. It yields the protein CAWIPTFLAGSAYTGELFF.

This chain links TRBV11-3 with TRBJ2-3; 8 nucleotides align to TRBD1. V trimming: 5 bases; J trimming: 7 bases; junction bases outside the gene matches: 8. The CDR3 consists of 14 residues. CDR1 is SGHNT, CDR2 YENEEA, per germline. The CDR3 here is CASSLDRALHTQYF. The CDR3 nucleotides read TGTGCCAGCAGCCTGGACAGGGCGCTACATACGCAGTATTTT.

The CDR3 coding sequence is TGTGCCAGCAGCCATCCATTGACTGGGGAGACCCAGTACTTC. Translation: CASSHPLTGETQYF. The V and J genes are TRBV7-9 and TRBJ2-5; D call uncertain. Germline V gene sequence: CDR1 SEHNR, CDR2 FQNEAQ (reference sequence). The CDR3 runs 14 residues. V gave up 5 bases and J gave up 5 bases, with 15 bases separating them.

J is TRBJ1-5 and V is TRBV19; unclear D gene. V was trimmed by 7 bases and J by 0 bases, leaving 16 bases between them. Germline V gene lookup returns CDR1 LNHDA and CDR2 SQIVND (reference sequence). This CDR3 spans 16 amino acids. CDR3 nucleotides: TGTGCCAGTAATCCCCCTGGCAGACATAGCAATCAGCCCCAGCATTTT. Translation: CASNPPGRHSNQPQHF.

This clone was detected a few times. The V and J genes are TRBV27 and TRBJ1-6; 7 nucleotides line up with TRBD1. The V gene end was trimmed by 7 bases and the J gene end by 0 bases; junction bases not matched to a gene: 12. The CDR3 runs 18 residues. In germline, CDR1 is MNHEY, CDR2 SMNVEV (reference sequence). The CDR3 spells CASMDRLRDSSYNSPLHF. Written as DNA, the CDR3 is TGTGCCAGCATGGACAGGCTTAGGGACAGCTCCTATAATTCACCCCTCCACTTT.

CDR3 sequence: CASSQVSLEPQHF. CDR3 DNA: TGCGCCAGCAGCCAAGTGTCCCTTGAGCCCCAGCATTTT. The chain recombines TRBV4-1 with TRBJ1-5; the D is unclear. Germline V gives CDR1 MGHRA, CDR2 YSYEKL. Trimming stripped 1 base from V and 8 bases from J, with 9 bases between. The CDR3 covers 13 residues.

The V gene is TRBV12-5, the J gene TRBJ2-1, with 11 nucleotides matching TRBD2. This CDR3 has 14 residues. With 3 bases clipped from V and 9 bases from J, the junction kept 4 bases outside the gene matches. The germline V gene has CDR1 LGHNT and CDR2 FRNRAP. CDR3 bases: TGTGCTAGTGGTTTAAGTAGCGGGGGGGTTGAGCAGTTCTTC. Translation gives CASGLSSGGVEQFF. The complete variable domain, with remaining parts taken from reference TRBV12-5 and TRBJ2-1, reads DARVTQTPRHKVTEMGQEVTMRCQPILGHNTVFWYRQTMMQGLELLAYFRNRAPLDDSGMPKDRFSAEMPDATLATLKIQPSEPRDSAVYFCASGLSSGGVEQFFGPGTRLTVL.

The gene calls are TRBV6-2 or TRBV6-3 and TRBJ2-1; 11 nucleotides align to TRBD1. The ends lost 5 bases at V and 2 bases at J; junction bases unmatched: 5. Germline assignment: CDR1 MNHEY and CDR2 SVGEGT. CDR3 length: 16 residues. The CDR3 region is CASSTPGQGAYNEQFF. As DNA, the CDR3 is TGTGCCAGCAGTACCCCGGGACAGGGGGCCTACAATGAGCAGTTCTTC.

This clone was observed a single time. V and J are TRBV11-3 and TRBJ1-3; possible D gene TRBD1, 5 bases. Trimming took off 2 bases at V and 4 bases at J, with 12 bases between the two ends. The CDR3 has 15 residues. CDR1 is SGHNT, CDR2 YENEEA, per germline. The CDR3 region has the DNA TGTGCCAGCAGCTTACTCCCAGGGATCGGAAACACCATATATTTT. This gives the protein CASSLLPGIGNTIYF. The full variable domain, in which reference TRBV11-3 and TRBJ1-3 provide the parts outside the CDR3, is EAGVVQSPRYKIIEKKQPVAFWCNPISGHNTLYWYLQNLGQGPELLIRYENEEAVDDSQLPKDRFSAERLKGVDSTLKIQPAELGDSAVYLCASSLLPGIGNTIYFGEGSWLTVV.